The 10 T cell receptor beta chains reported below all come from one sample, sequenced in a study of human T cells and chemical hapten exposure (dated by TCRdb to the early 2020s). Libraries were made using RACE. The reads were generated on a NextSeq 500. TCRdb trimmed the raw reads at Q25, called clones with MiXCR and kept productive beta chains. For every CDR3 protein sequence, its rows merge into one entry that carries the most common genes and DNA. The sample table shows around 330,000 distinct CDR3 sequences, and approximately 5.8% are seen once. Of the sample, more than 8% falls within the top ten clones. The time point label here, explained by the study, means: pre-sensitization, week 0. The meaning of the sample's treatment or condition label: therapeutic diphenylcyclopropenone sensitization with weekly scalp DPC. Specimen: whole blood, collected in connection with sensitization to the hapten diphenylcyclopropenone (DPC). The receptor source for this set is a woman aged 18-29 years with alopecia areata. Some clones in this sample may be carry-over from other donors' samples.

This clonotype was detected ten times or more. The genes are TRBV20-1 and TRBJ1-1, with D maybe TRBD1 (6 bases). V was clipped by 3 bases and J by 7 bases, with 9 bases between them. The CDR3 spans 11 residues. Germline V lookup: CDR1 DFQATT, CDR2 SNEGSKA (reference sequence). CDR3 protein: CSARGAFEAFF. In nucleotides, the CDR3 is TGCAGTGCTAGGGGGGCATTTGAAGCTTTCTTT.

This clonotype was seen a handful of times. The chain employs TRBV7-2 and TRBJ1-2, with 8 bases fitting TRBD1. The CDR3 totals 16 residues. V was pared by 4 bases and J by 10 bases, with 17 bases of the junction left unmatched. The germline gives CDR1 SGHTA, CDR2 FQGNSA. CDR3 sequence: CASSSNSPGTGAIYTF. The CDR3 DNA sequence: TGTGCCAGCAGCTCAAATTCGCCCGGGACAGGCGCGATCTACACCTTC.

This sequence joins TRBV7-2 and TRBJ2-5; D is perhaps TRBD1 (5 bases). This CDR3 comprises 12 residues. V lost 6 bases, J lost 2 bases, and 7 bases lay in between. Germline CDR1 and CDR2: SGHTA and FQGNSA. Here the CDR3 reads CASRRQQETQYF. The CDR3 DNA reads TGTGCCAGCAGACGACAGCAAGAGACCCAGTACTTC. The full variable domain, in which reference TRBV7-2 and TRBJ2-5 provide the parts outside the CDR3, is GAGVSQSPSNKVTEKGKDVELRCDPISGHTALYWYRQSLGQGLEFLIYFQGNSAPDKSGLPSDRFSAERTGGSVSTLTIQRTQQEDSAVYLCASRRQQETQYFGPGTRLLVL.

The chain has TRBV6-2 or TRBV6-3 and TRBJ1-2; the match to TRBD1 covers 7 bases. Germline loops: CDR1 MNHEY, CDR2 SVGEGT. The V segment lost 6 bases and the J segment 4 bases; nucleotides outside the gene matches: 8. The CDR3 runs to 14 residues. The CDR3 DNA reads TGTGCCAGCAGGAACAGGGGCGACGGCTATGGCTACACCTTC. Protein product: CASRNRGDGYGYTF.

The V call is TRBV15, the J call TRBJ2-5, with 7 bases lining up with TRBD1. The germline CDR1 and CDR2 sequences are LNHNV and YYDKDF (reference sequence). The CDR3 totals 14 residues. The V and J ends lost 5 bases and 4 bases, in that order; junction bases with no gene match: 7. CDR3 in amino acids: CATSEGGASETQYF. As DNA, the CDR3 is TGTGCCACCAGCGAAGGGGGCGCATCAGAGACCCAGTACTTC.

This clonotype was seen more than once but under ten times. The chain links TRBV6-1 to TRBJ2-7, with 9 bases matching TRBD1. From germline, CDR1 is MNHNS and CDR2 SASEGT. This CDR3 is 13 amino acids long. Trimming removed 0 bases from V and 6 bases from J; junction bases left unmatched: 0. The CDR3 coding sequence is TGTGCCAGCAGTGAAGCGGACAGGGGCGAGCAGTACTTC. Translation gives CASSEADRGEQYF.

V usage is TRBV18 and J usage is TRBJ2-3; 13 bases line up with TRBD2. The germline V gene has CDR1 KGHSH and CDR2 LQKENI. The CDR3 totals 18 residues. The junction had 8 bases not matched to a gene; V was cut back by 1 base and J by 4 bases. This chain's CDR3 is CASSPLSLAGGPADTQYF. The DNA of the CDR3 is TGTGCCAGCTCACCACTCTCACTAGCGGGGGGGCCTGCAGATACGCAGTATTTT.

Here the CDR3 reads CSVRVGTGNSGANVLTF. CDR3 in DNA: TGCAGCGTAAGGGTCGGGACAGGCAACTCTGGGGCCAACGTCCTGACTTTC. The rearrangement joins TRBV29-1 to TRBJ2-6; 8 bases are a match to TRBD1. The V and J ends lost 6 bases and 0 bases, in that order; junction bases with no gene match: 10. CDR3 length: 17 amino acids. CDR1 and CDR2 from the germline V gene are SQVTM and ANQGSEA. Drawing the rest from reference TRBV29-1 and TRBJ2-6, the complete variable domain is SAVISQKPSRDICQRGTSLTIQCQVDSQVTMMFWYRQQPGQSLTLIATANQGSEATYESGFVIDKFPISRPNLTFSTLTVSNMSPEDSSIYLCSVRVGTGNSGANVLTFGAGSRLTVL.

The table lists this clonotype with a few counts. The V call is TRBV20-1, the J call TRBJ2-3, with unresolved D. Between the trimmed V and J ends, which lost 5 bases and 3 bases, there was a span of 9 bases. This CDR3 is built from 12 residues. The germline CDR1 and CDR2 sequences are DFQATT and SNEGSKA (reference sequence). CDR3 sequence reads: CSAPDSTDTQYF. The DNA for the CDR3 is TGCAGTGCTCCTGATTCTACAGATACGCAGTATTTT.

At least ten counts were recorded for this clonotype. This chain connects TRBV6-2 or TRBV6-3 to TRBJ1-1; weak D call: TRBD1 (5 bases). V shed 3 bases and J shed 0 bases, with 17 bases lying between them. CDR1 is MNHEY, CDR2 SVGEGT, per germline. The CDR3 spans 17 residues. This CDR3 is CASSYPGKGPMNTEAFF. CDR3 DNA sequence: TGTGCCAGCAGTTATCCCGGTAAGGGGCCTATGAACACTGAAGCTTTCTTT.